Below are 8 T cell receptor beta chains sequenced from a single sample in a study of human T cells and chemical hapten exposure. From the RACE reads, TCRdb called clonotypes with MiXCR, one entry per CDR3 protein. The table lists under 200,000 distinct CDR3 sequences, about 14% of them singletons. Indicated time point: patch test 1, 2 weeks after DPC sensitization. Stated treatment: therapeutic diphenylcyclopropenone sensitization with weekly scalp DPC. The sequencing used whole blood, collected in connection with sensitization to the hapten diphenylcyclopropenone (DPC). These receptors were obtained from a woman aged 25-40 years with alopecia areata. Some clones in this sample may be carry-over from other donors' samples.

This clonotype was found a few times. CDR3 in DNA: TGTGCCAGCAGTCTGGTAGGGGGCCGGGGGGAGACCCAGTACTTC. It encodes CASSLVGGRGETQYF. This chain links TRBV5-4 with TRBJ2-5, with D perhaps matching TRBD1 (7 bases). The CDR3 is 15 amino acids. The V gene's germline CDR1 is SGHNT and CDR2 YYREEE (reference sequence). Trimming took 5 bases from V and 5 from J, leaving 19 bases between them.

The chain has TRBV6-6 and TRBJ1-5, with D tentatively TRBD1 (5 bases). This CDR3 has 18 residues. Germline values: CDR1 MNHNY, CDR2 SVGAGI (reference sequence). The V gene lost 7 bases and the J gene lost 0 bases, with 22 bases spanning the gap. The DNA of the CDR3 is TGTGCCAGCACCTTACCAGGGCAGGGCCAATATAGCAATCAGCCCCAGCATTTT. Amino acid sequence: CASTLPGQGQYSNQPQHF.

There are a few counts of this clonotype. This chain links TRBV20-1 with TRBJ2-3, with no clear D. V was clipped by 2 bases and J by 5 bases, with 8 bases between them. This CDR3 has 12 residues. Germline loops: CDR1 DFQATT, CDR2 SNEGSKA (reference sequence). The CDR3 region has the DNA TGCAGTGCTAGACCAGCACAAGATACGCAGTATTTT. This sequence encodes CSARPAQDTQYF.

This clonotype was seen only a few times. This rearrangement joins TRBV9 to TRBJ2-1; TRBD1 matches at 9 bases. V dropped 3 bases and J dropped 7; count of bases not matched to a gene: 8. The CDR3 covers 15 residues. Germline V gene lookup returns CDR1 SGDLS and CDR2 YYNGEE. CDR3 protein: CASSGTGGARNEQFF. In nucleotides, the CDR3 is TGTGCCAGCAGCGGTACAGGGGGCGCTAGGAATGAGCAGTTCTTC. Variable domain in full (rest from reference TRBV9 and TRBJ2-1): DSGVTQTPKHLITATGQRVTLRCSPRSGDLSVYWYQQSLDQGLQFLIQYYNGEERAKGNILERFSAQQFPDLHSELNLSSLELGDSALYFCASSGTGGARNEQFFGPGTRLTVL.

This clonotype was detected many times. The rearrangement links TRBV7-6 to TRBJ2-5; TRBD1 agrees at 9 bases. Germline trimming cut 3 bases from V and 3 bases from J; bases unmatched to any gene: 2. Germline-derived CDR1 and CDR2 are SGHVS and FNYEAQ. This CDR3 is built from 14 residues. The DNA for the CDR3 is TGTGCCAGCAGCTTGGGACAGGGCAAAGAGACCCAGTACTTC. Its protein product is CASSLGQGKETQYF.

The chain combines TRBV19 with TRBJ1-2; 10 bases map to TRBD1. The V gene end was trimmed by 3 bases and the J gene end by 12 bases; junction bases not matched to a gene: 13. In germline, CDR1 is LNHDA, CDR2 SQIVND (reference sequence). The CDR3 is 15 residues long. The CDR3 bases are TGTGCCAGTAGTATGGGACGCCGGGACAGGGGTAGCCACACCTTC. It specifies CASSMGRRDRGSHTF.

This CDR3 reads CSVEEGQDGNTIYF. CDR3 bases: TGCAGCGTTGAAGAGGGGCAGGATGGAAACACCATATATTTT. This sequence joins TRBV29-1 and TRBJ1-3, with a weak D call TRBD1 (5 bases). The CDR3 consists of 14 residues. With 0 bases removed from V and 3 bases from J, the gap between germline ends came to 9 bases. The germline CDR1 and CDR2 sequences are SQVTM and ANQGSEA.

About this clonotype itself: The junction shows a germline mismatch at one end, possibly a read error. The chain combines TRBV3-1 with TRBJ2-1; 9 bases agree with TRBD2. The CDR3 length is 15 residues. Germline assignment: CDR1 LGHDT and CDR2 YNNKEL (reference sequence). The CDR3 nucleotides read TGTGCCAGCAGGGGACTAGCCCGAGGGGACAATGTGCAGTTCTTC. Translated, it gives CASRGLARGDNVQFF.